Below, 8 T cell receptor beta chains from the same sample are listed, as sequenced in a study of CD8+ T cells in alopecia areata listed by TCRdb under 2018. The library was built by means of the immunoSEQ multiplex PCR assay. RNA was extracted from all samples and reverse transcribed into cDNA as template for TCR sequencing. Held by TCRdb, this immuneACCESS table contains in-frame sequences only and omits some clones. Under half of the omission traces to an unresolved V gene where checked; the cause of the rest is unknown. For this sample there are around 200,000 clones; about 55% appear just once. 11% of the sample is in the top ten clones. Taken with the paper, the label for time point translates to: 24 weeks on oral tofacitinib. Explained via the paper, the treatment or condition label denotes: oral pan-JAK inhibitor, 5-10 mg twice daily. This specimen was CD8+ T cells sorted from blood, taken at week 24, from a patient treated with tofacitinib. These receptors were obtained from a human donor with alopecia areata.

In nucleotides, the CDR3 is TGCGCCAGCAGCCACGACAGGGGGGACGGTCAGCCCCAGCATTTT. It codes for CASSHDRGDGQPQHF. The rearrangement links TRBV4-3 to TRBJ1-5; 9 bases agree with TRBD1. Germline V gives CDR1 LGHNA, CDR2 YSLEER. V dropped 3 bases and J dropped 6; count of bases not matched to a gene: 6. CDR3 length: 15 amino acids.

The rearrangement uses TRBV29-1 and TRBJ2-3, with D perhaps TRBD2 (6 bases). The CDR3 runs 14 residues. Per germline, CDR1 SQVTM and CDR2 ANQGSEA. V gave up 7 bases and J gave up 6 bases, with 20 bases separating them. The CDR3 loop reads CSAITLERADTQYF. The CDR3 region has the DNA TGCAGCGCAATTACCCTTGAGCGGGCGGATACGCAGTATTTT.

The chain employs TRBV6-1 and TRBJ2-7; D gene uncertain. V shed 3 bases and J shed 3 bases, with 3 bases lying between them. Germline loops: CDR1 MNHNS, CDR2 SASEGT. The CDR3 has 11 amino acids. CDR3 sequence reads: CASSDHYEQYF. The CDR3 coding sequence is TGTGCCAGCAGTGACCACTACGAGCAGTACTTC.

This chain joins TRBV9 and TRBJ1-1; unclear D gene. Germline V gene data show CDR1 as SGDLS and CDR2 as YYNGEE. The CDR3 runs 15 residues. Between the trimmed V and J ends, which lost 3 bases and 1 base, there was a span of 13 bases. CDR3 coding DNA: TGTGCCAGCAGCGAAGTAGATAGGGAGAACACTGAAGCTTTCTTT. This encodes CASSEVDRENTEAFF.

The chain is built from TRBV13 and TRBJ1-2; D is ambiguous. CDR3 length: 13 residues. CDR1 and CDR2 from the germline V gene are PRHDT and FYEKMQ (reference sequence). V lost 3 bases and J lost 6, with 11 bases in between. Here the CDR3 reads CASSFGSGDGYTF. CDR3 nucleotides: TGTGCCAGCAGCTTCGGTTCTGGGGATGGCTACACCTTC.

The chain links TRBV30 to TRBJ2-7; D not resolved. The CDR3 has 13 amino acids. Germline assignment: CDR1 GTSNPN and CDR2 SVGIG (reference sequence). Trimming removed 4 bases at V and 0 bases at J, with 10 bases between. CDR3 sequence reads: CAWTDRNSYEQYF. CDR3 bases: TGTGCCTGGACAGACCGGAACTCCTACGAGCAGTACTTC. The full variable domain, rest sourced from reference TRBV30 and TRBJ2-7, is SQTIHQWPATLVQPVGSPLSLECTVEGTSNPNLYWYRQAAGRGLQLLFYSVGIGQISSEVPQNLSASRPQDRQFILSSKKLLLSDSGFYLCAWTDRNSYEQYFGPGTRLTVT.

The V gene is TRBV27, the J gene TRBJ2-1, with D possibly matching TRBD1 (5 bases). The CDR3 runs 13 residues. CDR1 MNHEY and CDR2 SMNVEV come from the germline V gene (reference sequence). Trimming took off 6 bases at V and 8 bases at J, with 14 bases between the two ends. In DNA, the CDR3 is TGTGCCAGCAGCAGGGTGAATTTGGATGAGCAGTTCTTC. It encodes CASSRVNLDEQFF.

This rearrangement joins TRBV7-9 to TRBJ2-7; the D call may be TRBD1 or TRBD2 (5 bases each). Germline-derived CDR1 and CDR2 are SEHNR and FQNEAQ (reference sequence). V gave up 7 bases and J gave up 3 bases, with 13 bases separating them. This CDR3 has 13 residues. Here the CDR3 reads CASTHGAHYEQYF. The CDR3 DNA sequence: TGTGCCAGCACCCACGGGGCACACTACGAGCAGTACTTC.